The 15 T cell receptor beta chains below all came from one sample that was sequenced in a study of blood T cell repertoires in COVID-19. The table came from immunoSEQ multiplex PCR; TCRdb's copy has only in-frame clones and leaves some out. The profile shows approximately 200,000 clones, 85% of them singletons. Input material: PBMCs or T cells enriched from blood (not recorded which). These receptors came from a man aged 35-49 years who had recovered from COVID-19.

The chain is built from TRBV10-2 and TRBJ1-1; TRBD1 matches 9 bases. Germline CDR1 is WSHSY and CDR2 is SAAADI. Trimming removed 4 bases from V and 3 bases from J; junction bases left unmatched: 3. The CDR3 sequence is 14 residues long. CDR3 sequence (DNA): TGCGCCAGCAGTGGGGGGACAGGGTACACTGAAGCTTTCTTT. It yields the protein CASSGGTGYTEAFF.

The chain combines TRBV7-6 with TRBJ2-3; 14 bases are a match to TRBD2. The CDR3 has 19 amino acids. The J segment lost 0 bases and the V segment lost 5 bases, leaving 10 bases of the junction unmatched. Germline-derived CDR1 and CDR2 are SGHVS and FNYEAQ. The CDR3 spells CASSQTSGRAPLSTDTQYF. The CDR3 nucleotides read TGTGCCAGCAGCCAGACTAGCGGGAGGGCCCCACTAAGCACAGATACGCAGTATTTT.

The V call is TRBV19, the J call TRBJ2-3; possible D gene TRBD2, 6 bases. The V gene's germline CDR1 is LNHDA and CDR2 SQIVND (reference sequence). V lost 7 bases, J lost 1 base, and 9 bases lay in between. This CDR3 is built from 13 residues. CDR3 sequence reads: CASMKRGTDTQYF. In nucleotides, the CDR3 is TGTGCCAGTATGAAGCGGGGCACAGATACGCAGTATTTT. The variable domain in full, completed from reference TRBV19 and TRBJ2-3, reads DGGITQSPKYLFRKEGQNVTLSCEQNLNHDAMYWYRQDPGQGLRLIYYSQIVNDFQKGDIAEGYSVSREKKESFPLTVTSAQKNPTAFYLCASMKRGTDTQYFGPGTRLTVL.

CDR3 sequence reads: CASSLGGSNQPQHF. In DNA form, the CDR3 reads TGTGCCAGCAGTTTAGGGGGGTCCAATCAGCCCCAGCATTTT. The gene calls are TRBV28 and TRBJ1-5; a weak D match, TRBD1 (5 bases). CDR3 size: 14 residues. From germline, CDR1 is MDHEN and CDR2 SYDVKM. V was pared by 2 bases and J by 3 bases, with 8 bases between.

In this sample, this clone turned up many times. The chain has TRBV29-1 and TRBJ1-2; 7 positions match TRBD1. The CDR3 runs 12 residues. With 3 bases clipped from V and 7 bases from J, the junction kept 5 bases outside the gene matches. CDR1 and CDR2 from the germline V gene are SQVTM and ANQGSEA. CDR3 nucleotide sequence: TGCAGCGTTGAGAGGGACAGTCGTGGCTACACCTTC. This sequence encodes CSVERDSRGYTF.

The rearrangement links TRBV2 to TRBJ2-1; 10 positions agree with TRBD2. Germline CDR1 SNHLY, CDR2 FYNNEI. After removal of 9 bases from V and 6 bases from J, the junction contained 2 bases not matched to a gene. There are 12 residues in the CDR3. CDR3 in amino acids: CASRLAGNEQFF. CDR3 in DNA: TGTGCCAGTCGACTAGCGGGCAATGAGCAGTTCTTC.

This clone was seen a few times. V gene TRBV5-4 combines with J gene TRBJ2-2, with D possibly being TRBD2 (6 bases). The CDR3 loop spans 17 amino acids. Germline loops: CDR1 SGHNT, CDR2 YYREEE (reference sequence). The V and J ends lost 6 bases and 4 bases respectively, with 22 bases between them. CDR3 DNA: TGTGCCAGCACAACCGGGACTTTCAGAGGTCGCACCGGGGAGCTGTTTTTT. Its translation: CASTTGTFRGRTGELFF. Based on the CDR3 plus reference TRBV5-4 and TRBJ2-2, the full variable domain is ETGVTQSPTHLIKTRGQQVTLRCSSQSGHNTVSWYQQALGQGPQFIFQYYREEENGRGNFPPRFSGLQFPNYSSELNVNALELDDSALYLCASTTGTFRGRTGELFFGEGSRLTVL.

This clone occurred once. CDR3 in DNA: TGTGCCAGCAGCTTGGACTTTGGCTACACCTTC. This codes for CASSLDFGYTF. The gene calls are TRBV7-9 and TRBJ1-2; D gene unclear. Germline CDR1 is SEHNR and CDR2 is FQNEAQ (reference sequence). V lost 3 bases and J 7 bases, leaving 6 bases between the germline ends. The CDR3 totals 11 residues.

V usage is TRBV27 and J usage is TRBJ2-7; tentatively, D is TRBD1 (6 bases). The CDR3 runs to 16 residues. Per germline, CDR1 MNHEY and CDR2 SMNVEV (reference sequence). Trimming took off 0 bases at V and 2 bases at J, with 14 bases between the two ends. The CDR3 reads CASSLSAGVTPYEQYF. The CDR3 nucleotides are TGTGCCAGCAGTTTATCTGCAGGGGTCACCCCCTACGAGCAGTACTTC.

This rearrangement joins TRBV7-2 to TRBJ2-1; D not certain. Trimming removed 5 bases at V and 10 bases at J, with 18 bases between. Germline loops: CDR1 SGHTA, CDR2 FQGNSA. The CDR3 loop spans 14 amino acids. The DNA for the CDR3 is TGTGCCAGCAGCCCAGCCCCGGCTAGTTACGAGCAGTTCTTC. Amino acids: CASSPAPASYEQFF.

A note on this clone: Other DNA sequences in the sample encode the same CDR3. The chain employs TRBV9 and TRBJ1-3, with D hard to call. Trimming left V 5 bases short and J 4 bases short, with 7 bases between. Germline CDR1 SGDLS, CDR2 YYNGEE. The CDR3 sequence is 12 residues long. The CDR3 DNA follows: TGTGCCAGCAGTCGCGGGGGAAACACCATATATTTT. This gives the protein CASSRGGNTIYF.

The table lists this clone with a few counts. The chain couples TRBV6-1 to TRBJ2-7; D is uncertain. CDR1 is MNHNS, CDR2 SASEGT, per germline. The germline V and J ends were trimmed by 2 bases and 6 bases, with 14 bases remaining between them. The CDR3 loop spans 14 amino acids. The CDR3: CASSEFTTSGEQYF. The CDR3 bases are TGTGCCAGCAGTGAATTTACTACCTCGGGCGAGCAGTACTTC.

V and J are TRBV25-1 and TRBJ2-2; perhaps TRBD1 as D (6 bases). Trimming removed 8 bases at V and 1 base at J, with 8 bases between. The CDR3 has 13 residues. Germline V gene sequence: CDR1 MGHDK, CDR2 SYGVNS. CDR3 residues: CASSGQNTGELFF. The DNA for the CDR3 is TGTGCCAGCTCGGGACAGAACACCGGGGAGCTGTTTTTT. Complete variable domain (other parts from reference TRBV25-1 and TRBJ2-2): EADIYQTPRYLVIGTGKKITLECSQTMGHDKMYWYQQDPGMELHLIHYSYGVNSTEKGDLSSESTVSRIRTEHFPLTLESARPSHTSQYLCASSGQNTGELFFGEGSRLTVL.

The chain uses TRBV9 and TRBJ1-1; 9 nucleotides agree with TRBD1. Germline CDR1 SGDLS, CDR2 YYNGEE. V gave up 2 bases and J gave up 6 bases; unmatched junction bases: 5. The CDR3 runs to 14 residues. The CDR3 protein is CASSVATGGSEAFF. The CDR3 bases are TGTGCCAGCAGCGTGGCGACAGGGGGGTCTGAAGCTTTCTTT.

V and J are TRBV19 and TRBJ2-7, with 10 bases lining up with TRBD2. The CDR3 has 17 amino acids. CDR1 and CDR2 (germline): LNHDA, SQIVND (reference sequence). The junction had 16 bases not matched to a gene; V was cut back by 6 bases and J by 5 bases. This CDR3 reads CASRTFGLAGEGDEQYF. The CDR3 bases are TGTGCCAGTAGGACGTTCGGGCTAGCGGGAGAAGGGGACGAGCAGTACTTC.